Sequencing of this T cell receptor (beta chain) was carried out in a study of T cells in localized non-small cell lung cancer. Assay used: immunoSEQ multiplex PCR; TCRdb lists only in-frame clones, some missing. The sample consists of several thousand clones, around 60% of them appearing once. The CDR3 length is 17 residues. Trimming took 3 bases from V and 5 from J; bases not matched to a gene: 15. CDR1 and CDR2 (germline): MGHDK, SYGVNS. Sequenced here: lymph node tissue, sampled before any cancer treatment. The chain uses TRBV25-1 and TRBJ2-7; 8 bases match TRBD2. The source is a male donor aged 60 or over with stage I squamous cell lung carcinoma. CDR3 region: CASSDPLAGPLPDEQYF. The CDR3 DNA is TGTGCCAGCAGTGATCCTCTAGCGGGCCCCCTTCCAGACGAGCAGTACTTC.